The present T cell receptor (beta chain) was sequenced within a study of blood T cell repertoires in COVID-19. Assay: immunoSEQ multiplex PCR; the TCRdb copy retains only in-frame clones and omits some. Found here are a few hundred thousand clones, 80% to 90% of them singletons; the top ten hold under 2.5%. Either two negative PCRs, clearance, or symptom resolution qualified Cohort 3 donors as recovered. Germline CDR1 LNHDA, CDR2 SQIVND (reference sequence). Trimming stripped 5 bases from V and 8 bases from J, with 24 bases between. CDR3 length equals 16 residues. The chain recombines TRBV19 with TRBJ1-2, with a tentative D call TRBD1 (6 bases). The TCR comes from a man in his thirties or forties who had recovered from COVID-19. Sequencing input: PBMCs or T cells enriched from blood (not recorded which). This chain's CDR3 is CASSPLGLRGAAGYTF. In nucleotides, the CDR3 is TGTGCCAGTAGTCCCCTTGGGCTGCGGGGGGCGGCAGGCTACACCTTC.